This T cell receptor beta chain came from a study of cytotoxic CD8 clonotypes in ibrutinib-treated CLL. Study-level findings and limits: Baseline levels were approached again at progression, after clonality had risen at ibrutinib response.

V trimming: 5 bases; J trimming: 5 bases; junction bases outside the gene matches: 17. The germline gives CDR1 SGHTA, CDR2 FQGNSA. CDR3 length equals 17 residues. Assay: immunoSEQ multiplex PCR; the TCRdb copy retains only in-frame clones and omits some. The sample includes some 130,000 clones, under 90% of them seen just once. Comment on this clone: Its specificity is not known.

The TCR originated in a human donor with chronic lymphocytic leukemia. The chain has TRBV7-2 and TRBJ2-5, with TRBD1 matching 7 bases. The sample consisted of PBMCs, taken after 24 months of ibrutinib treatment. The CDR3 coding sequence is TGTGCCAGCAGCCTACTTTCCCTCGGACAGGCTGTTGAGACCCAGTACTTC. Its translation: CASSLLSLGQAVETQYF.